This T cell receptor beta chain was sequenced in a study of cytomegalovirus exposure and HLA in healthy donors. About the study: The 130 or so validation repertoires used a platform that matched the one used for the 600 to 700 first-cohort repertoires, as a later analysis reported. Findings of the study overall: According to the study, 160 or so TCR beta chains were cytomegalovirus-associated.

Clones were sequenced by immunoSEQ multiplex PCR, and TCRdb holds only the in-frame ones, with some missing. The sample consists of about 160,000 clones, 85% to 90% of them appearing once. V gave up 4 bases and J gave up 12 bases; unmatched junction bases: 7. The CDR3 consists of 13 residues. Germline V gene data show CDR1 as ENHRY and CDR2 as SYGVKD. Points on this clone: The antigen is not known.

These donors were members of the roughly 110-subject validation cohort, a group separate from the approximately 620-subject first cohort. The sequencing input was PBMCs. V is TRBV10-3 and J is TRBJ1-4; 8 nucleotides match TRBD1. This TCR was recovered from a woman between 18 and 30 years old in good health and CMV-seropositive. The CDR3 DNA sequence: TGTGCCATCAGTGCTGGACAGGGCGAGGAACTGTTTTTT. It translates to CAISAGQGEELFF.